The rows below give T cell receptor beta chains drawn from one sample of a study of T cell clonotyping in hematopoietic cell transplantation. The data were produced by immunoSEQ multiplex PCR, yet TCRdb's version contains in-frame clones alone and is incomplete. Of tens of thousands of clones listed, 85% to 95% are singletons. Sequenced input: peripheral blood mononuclear cells. These receptor sequences come from a woman between 50 and 59 years old in good health. Some clones in this sample may be carry-over from other donors' samples. Each CDR3 is given with its conserved first and last residue. The order of the fields is D gene, clone size, J gene, V gene, CDR3 length, CDR3 DNA, CDR3 protein. A D gene is named only where the DNA matches it firmly. Where a row states a size, it is once, few, many or the class of an expanded clone; other rows omit it.

d_gene: -; abundance: -; j_gene: TRBJ2-1; v_gene: TRBV7-2; len: 15; CDR3nt: TGTGCCAGCAGCTTACGGGGCAGCTCCTACAATGAGCAGTTCTTC; CDR3aa: CASSLRGSSYNEQFF
d_gene: TRBD1; abundance: once; j_gene: TRBJ1-2; v_gene: TRBV18; len: 13; CDR3nt: TGTGCCAGCTCACCTAGCACAGGGGGCGGCTACACCTTC; CDR3aa: CASSPSTGGGYTF
d_gene: -; abundance: -; j_gene: TRBJ1-1; v_gene: TRBV29-1; len: 11; CDR3nt: TGCAGCGTTGCGGGGTATGGTGAAGCTTTCTTT; CDR3aa: CSVAGYGEAFF
d_gene: TRBD1; abundance: -; j_gene: TRBJ1-1; v_gene: TRBV5-1; len: 16; CDR3nt: TGCGCCAGCAGCTTCGAACCAGACAGGGTAGGGACTGAAGCTTTCTTT; CDR3aa: CASSFEPDRVGTEAFF
d_gene: -; abundance: -; j_gene: TRBJ1-1; v_gene: TRBV7-9; len: 14; CDR3nt: TGTGCCAGCAGCTTAGCAGGGGTCTTCACTGAAGCTTTCTTT; CDR3aa: CASSLAGVFTEAFF
d_gene: -; abundance: few; j_gene: TRBJ2-7; v_gene: TRBV4-2; len: 12; CDR3nt: TGTGCCAGCAGCCCACAGGGATCCGAGCAGTACTTC; CDR3aa: CASSPQGSEQYF
d_gene: TRBD1; abundance: -; j_gene: TRBJ1-5; v_gene: TRBV2; len: 17; CDR3nt: TGTGCCAGCAGTCCGGACAGGGTGACTATCGGCGGTCAGCCCCAGCATTTT; CDR3aa: CASSPDRVTIGGQPQHF
d_gene: -; abundance: -; j_gene: TRBJ1-1; v_gene: TRBV29-1; len: 14; CDR3nt: TGCAGCGTTAGTCAGGACCTAATGAACACTGAAGCTTTCTTT; CDR3aa: CSVSQDLMNTEAFF
d_gene: TRBD2; abundance: -; j_gene: TRBJ2-3; v_gene: TRBV30; len: 16; CDR3nt: TGTGCCTGGAGAGAACTAGCGGGGCCAACTGGGGATACGCAGTATTTT; CDR3aa: CAWRELAGPTGDTQYF
d_gene: -; abundance: -; j_gene: TRBJ1-2; v_gene: TRBV10-3; len: 18; CDR3nt: TGTGCCACCGAGGGGGGGGCAGACGCCGTCAACTTCTATCCGCGCTACACCTTC; CDR3aa: CATEGGADAVNFYPRYTF
d_gene: -; abundance: -; j_gene: TRBJ2-2; v_gene: TRBV5-1; len: 14; CDR3nt: TGCGCCAGCAGCTTGGGACAGGACGTCGGGGAGCTGTTTTTT; CDR3aa: CASSLGQDVGELFF
d_gene: -; abundance: -; j_gene: TRBJ2-5; v_gene: TRBV5-1; len: 15; CDR3nt: TGCGCCAGCAGCCTAGCAGGGGTCCCGGAAGAGACCCAGTACTTC; CDR3aa: CASSLAGVPEETQYF
d_gene: TRBD2; abundance: -; j_gene: TRBJ2-1; v_gene: TRBV5-4; len: 17; CDR3nt: TGTGCCAGCAGTTCCCCCGTCAGCGGGGGTGAAAGGTATGAGCAGTTCTTC; CDR3aa: CASSSPVSGGERYEQFF
d_gene: -; abundance: few; j_gene: TRBJ2-7; v_gene: TRBV25-1; len: 14; CDR3nt: TGTGCCAGCAGTGAATATGAGGTGACCTACGAGCAGTACTTC; CDR3aa: CASSEYEVTYEQYF
d_gene: -; abundance: -; j_gene: TRBJ1-2; v_gene: TRBV7-9; len: 15; CDR3nt: TGTGCCAGCAGCTTAGTCATCGGGGAGGCCTATGGCTACACCTTC; CDR3aa: CASSLVIGEAYGYTF
d_gene: TRBD1; abundance: once; j_gene: TRBJ1-1; v_gene: TRBV7-9; len: 14; CDR3nt: TGTGCCAGCAGTCCACAGGGGCGGAACACTGAAGCTTTCTTT; CDR3aa: CASSPQGRNTEAFF
d_gene: TRBD1; abundance: -; j_gene: TRBJ1-2; v_gene: TRBV29-1; len: 12; CDR3nt: TGCAGCGGGCAGGGGGGGAACTATGGCTACACCTTC; CDR3aa: CSGQGGNYGYTF
d_gene: -; abundance: -; j_gene: TRBJ2-1; v_gene: TRBV29-1; len: 10; CDR3nt: TGCAGCGTTGGTTACAATGAGCAGTTCTTC; CDR3aa: CSVGYNEQFF
d_gene: -; abundance: -; j_gene: TRBJ2-5; v_gene: TRBV28; len: 14; CDR3nt: TGTGCCAGCTCCACCTCAGGGGCTCGAGAGACCCAGTACTTC; CDR3aa: CASSTSGARETQYF
d_gene: TRBD1; abundance: -; j_gene: TRBJ1-3; v_gene: TRBV7-2; len: 16; CDR3nt: TGTGCCAGCAGCCGAGAAGCGGACAGGCCTGGAAACACCATATATTTT; CDR3aa: CASSREADRPGNTIYF
d_gene: TRBD1; abundance: -; j_gene: TRBJ1-4; v_gene: TRBV5-6; len: 13; CDR3nt: TGTGCCAGCAGCTTGGGGACAGGTGGATTGGTGTTTTTT; CDR3aa: CASSLGTGGLVFF
d_gene: -; abundance: few; j_gene: TRBJ1-1; v_gene: TRBV19; len: 14; CDR3nt: TGTGCCAGTAGTAGGGGGCCCGGGGGGACTGAAGCTTTCTTT; CDR3aa: CASSRGPGGTEAFF
d_gene: -; abundance: -; j_gene: TRBJ1-1; v_gene: TRBV4-1; len: 16; CDR3nt: TGCGCCAGCAGCCAAGGGTCCGGAAGGATGAACACTGAAGCTTTCTTT; CDR3aa: CASSQGSGRMNTEAFF
d_gene: TRBD2; abundance: once; j_gene: TRBJ2-7; v_gene: TRBV5-4; len: 15; CDR3nt: TGTGCCAGCAGCGCAACGCGGGGGGCCATCGGCGAGCAGTACTTC; CDR3aa: CASSATRGAIGEQYF
d_gene: -; abundance: -; j_gene: TRBJ2-7; v_gene: TRBV7-5; len: 14; CDR3nt: TGTGTCAGAAGTCATCGCCAGGGCAACTACGAGCAGTACTTC; CDR3aa: CVRSHRQGNYEQYF
d_gene: -; abundance: -; j_gene: TRBJ2-1; v_gene: TRBV6-6; len: 13; CDR3nt: TGTGCCAGCAGTAAAGGGACAACCAATGAGCAGTTCTTC; CDR3aa: CASSKGTTNEQFF
d_gene: TRBD2; abundance: -; j_gene: TRBJ2-5; v_gene: TRBV27; len: 13; CDR3nt: TGTGCCAGCAGTTTTGGACTAGAAGAGACCCAGTACTTC; CDR3aa: CASSFGLEETQYF
d_gene: TRBD1; abundance: -; j_gene: TRBJ1-2; v_gene: TRBV11-2; len: 17; CDR3nt: TGTGCCAGCAGCCCCAACGCCGTCCCGACAGGGCGCTATGGCTACACCTTC; CDR3aa: CASSPNAVPTGRYGYTF
d_gene: -; abundance: -; j_gene: TRBJ2-5; v_gene: TRBV2; len: 13; CDR3nt: TGTGCCAGCAGTATAAACTTACAAGAGACCCAGTACTTC; CDR3aa: CASSINLQETQYF
d_gene: -; abundance: -; j_gene: TRBJ2-3; v_gene: TRBV7-3; len: 14; CDR3nt: TGTGCCAGCAGCTCGGGACGGCGAACAGATACGCAGTATTTT; CDR3aa: CASSSGRRTDTQYF
d_gene: TRBD1; abundance: few; j_gene: TRBJ1-3; v_gene: TRBV4-1; len: 14; CDR3nt: TGCGCCAGCAGCCAGCCAGGGGGTGGAAACACCATATATTTT; CDR3aa: CASSQPGGGNTIYF
d_gene: TRBD1; abundance: -; j_gene: TRBJ2-1; v_gene: TRBV5-4; len: 14; CDR3nt: TGTGCCAGCAGCGACAGGGGGCTATGGAATGAGCAGTTCTTC; CDR3aa: CASSDRGLWNEQFF
d_gene: TRBD1; abundance: -; j_gene: TRBJ1-1; v_gene: TRBV25-1; len: 16; CDR3nt: TGTGCCAGCAGTGAACTAGGAGCGACAGGGGGCACTGAAGCTTTCTTT; CDR3aa: CASSELGATGGTEAFF
d_gene: -; abundance: -; j_gene: TRBJ2-1; v_gene: TRBV7-3; len: 15; CDR3nt: TGTGCCAGCAGCTTAGGGCAGGGCAGAGGGCATGAGCAGTTCTTC; CDR3aa: CASSLGQGRGHEQFF
d_gene: -; abundance: -; j_gene: TRBJ1-1; v_gene: TRBV29-1; len: 13; CDR3nt: TGCAGCGTTGTGGGGTCGATGAACACTGAAGCTTTCTTT; CDR3aa: CSVVGSMNTEAFF
d_gene: TRBD1; abundance: once; j_gene: TRBJ1-1; v_gene: TRBV28; len: 13; CDR3nt: TGTGCCAGCAGTACCGGGACAGGAGGTGAAGCTTTCTTT; CDR3aa: CASSTGTGGEAFF
d_gene: TRBD1; abundance: once; j_gene: TRBJ2-5; v_gene: TRBV2; len: 14; CDR3nt: TGTGCCAGCAGAGCCGGGACAGGGGAGGAGACCCAGTACTTC; CDR3aa: CASRAGTGEETQYF
d_gene: -; abundance: -; j_gene: TRBJ1-5; v_gene: TRBV28; len: 15; CDR3nt: TGTGCCAGCAGTTTAGGGACCGCTAGCAATCAGCCCCAGCATTTT; CDR3aa: CASSLGTASNQPQHF
d_gene: TRBD1; abundance: -; j_gene: TRBJ1-2; v_gene: TRBV5-1; len: 14; CDR3nt: TGCGCCAGCAGCTTGGATGGGACAGAATATGGCTACACCTTC; CDR3aa: CASSLDGTEYGYTF
d_gene: TRBD2; abundance: -; j_gene: TRBJ2-1; v_gene: TRBV18; len: 16; CDR3nt: TGTGCCAGCTCACCGACTAGCGGGGGGGTCCAGGATGAGCAGTTCTTC; CDR3aa: CASSPTSGGVQDEQFF
d_gene: -; abundance: once; j_gene: TRBJ1-1; v_gene: TRBV6-6; len: 12; CDR3nt: TGTGCCAGCAGTCCAGGGCTCGCTGAAGCTTTCTTT; CDR3aa: CASSPGLAEAFF
d_gene: TRBD2; abundance: -; j_gene: TRBJ2-3; v_gene: TRBV7-2; len: 15; CDR3nt: TGTGCCAGCAGCTTCGGGACTAACTTCGGAGATACGCAGTATTTT; CDR3aa: CASSFGTNFGDTQYF
d_gene: -; abundance: few; j_gene: TRBJ2-2; v_gene: TRBV14; len: 15; CDR3nt: TGTGCCAGCAGCCTGAGGACAGTCAAGGCCGGGGAGCTGTTTTTT; CDR3aa: CASSLRTVKAGELFF
d_gene: -; abundance: -; j_gene: TRBJ2-7; v_gene: TRBV9; len: 15; CDR3nt: TGTGCCAGCAGCGTAGCTTCGGGGGCTAACTACGAGCAGTACTTC; CDR3aa: CASSVASGANYEQYF
d_gene: -; abundance: -; j_gene: TRBJ2-7; v_gene: TRBV5-1; len: 13; CDR3nt: TGCGCCAGCAGCTCCGGACGGAGGGGGGAAAAGTACTTC; CDR3aa: CASSSGRRGEKYF
d_gene: TRBD1; abundance: -; j_gene: TRBJ2-2; v_gene: TRBV4-3; len: 16; CDR3nt: TGCGCCAGCAGCCAACCAACCGGGACAGGGGTGAGGGAGCTGTTTTTT; CDR3aa: CASSQPTGTGVRELFF
d_gene: -; abundance: -; j_gene: TRBJ1-6; v_gene: TRBV6-6; len: 15; CDR3nt: TGTGCCAGCGGTCTTTATAGCTCCTATAATTCACCCCTCCACTTT; CDR3aa: CASGLYSSYNSPLHF
d_gene: -; abundance: -; j_gene: TRBJ2-5; v_gene: TRBV6-5; len: 13; CDR3nt: TGTGCCAGCAGCGTCAGGTCTCAAGAGACCCAGTACTTC; CDR3aa: CASSVRSQETQYF
d_gene: -; abundance: -; j_gene: TRBJ1-6; v_gene: TRBV6-5; len: 14; CDR3nt: TGTGCCAGCAGGGCAGGTCCCTATAATTCACCCCTCCACTTT; CDR3aa: CASRAGPYNSPLHF
d_gene: TRBD1; abundance: -; j_gene: TRBJ1-6; v_gene: TRBV7-2; len: 14; CDR3nt: TGTGCCAGCAGCTCCCGGGACAGGGGATCACCCCTCCACTTT; CDR3aa: CASSSRDRGSPLHF
d_gene: -; abundance: -; j_gene: TRBJ1-2; v_gene: TRBV28; len: 14; CDR3nt: TGTGCCACCTTTCCCATTGGACTTCCCAATGGCTACACCTTC; CDR3aa: CATFPIGLPNGYTF
d_gene: -; abundance: -; j_gene: TRBJ2-3; v_gene: TRBV7-3; len: 14; CDR3nt: TGTGCCAGCAGCTTACGGGGAGAGGCAGATACGCAGTATTTT; CDR3aa: CASSLRGEADTQYF